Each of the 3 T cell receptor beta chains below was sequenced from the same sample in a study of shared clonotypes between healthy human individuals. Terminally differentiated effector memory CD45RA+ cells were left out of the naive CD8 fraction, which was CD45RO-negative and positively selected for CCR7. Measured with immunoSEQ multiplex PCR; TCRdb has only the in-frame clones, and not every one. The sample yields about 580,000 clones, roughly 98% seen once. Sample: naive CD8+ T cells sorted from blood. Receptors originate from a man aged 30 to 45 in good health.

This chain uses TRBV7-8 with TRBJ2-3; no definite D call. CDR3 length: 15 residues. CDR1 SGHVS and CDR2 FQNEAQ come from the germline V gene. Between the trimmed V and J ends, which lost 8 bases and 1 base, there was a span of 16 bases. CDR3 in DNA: TGTGCCAGCCTCCAAAGTTCAGGCCGCACAGATACGCAGTATTTT. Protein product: CASLQSSGRTDTQYF.

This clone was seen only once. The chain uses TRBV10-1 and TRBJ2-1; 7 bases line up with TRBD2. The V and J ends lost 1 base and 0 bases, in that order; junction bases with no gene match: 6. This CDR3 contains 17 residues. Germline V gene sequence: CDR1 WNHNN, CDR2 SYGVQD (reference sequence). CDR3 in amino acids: CASSEYPSGSSYNEQFF. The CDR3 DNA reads TGCGCCAGCAGTGAGTATCCTAGCGGAAGCTCCTACAATGAGCAGTTCTTC.

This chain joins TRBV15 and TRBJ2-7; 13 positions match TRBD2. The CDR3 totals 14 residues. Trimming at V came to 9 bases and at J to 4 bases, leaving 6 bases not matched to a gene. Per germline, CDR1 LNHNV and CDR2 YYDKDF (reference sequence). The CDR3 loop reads CATGTSGNWYEQYF. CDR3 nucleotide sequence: TGTGCCACAGGGACTAGCGGGAACTGGTACGAGCAGTACTTC.